This is a list of T cell receptor beta chains from one sample in a study of cytomegalovirus exposure and HLA in healthy donors. Some clones are missing from TCRdb's copy, which holds only in-frame ones; the method was immunoSEQ multiplex PCR. The sample carries some 240,000 clones, about 72% recorded once. Specimen: PBMCs. The origin of the receptors is a male donor in good health and CMV-seronegative. Both conserved end residues are part of each CDR3. D genes are given only for firm matches. Not all rows give a size; the values are once, few, many and, for expanded clones, a class.

CDR3 length | J gene | clone size | D gene | V gene | CDR3 protein | CDR3 DNA
14 | TRBJ1-4 | . | . | TRBV18 | CASSPPGINEKLFF | TGTGCCAGCTCACCCCCAGGGATAAATGAAAAACTGTTTTTT
16 | TRBJ2-1 | . | . | TRBV6-4 | CASSEAGTPDSNEQFF | TGTGCCAGCAGTGAGGCCGGGACTCCCGACTCTAATGAGCAGTTCTTC
15 | TRBJ2-1 | . | TRBD1 | TRBV6-1 | CASSPLGTGGYEQFF | TGTGCCAGCAGTCCACTTGGGACAGGGGGATATGAGCAGTTCTTC
14 | TRBJ2-1 | . | . | TRBV10-3 | CAISPIVGGNEQFF | TGTGCCATCAGCCCCATTGTAGGGGGCAATGAGCAGTTCTTC
16 | TRBJ2-5 | . | TRBD1 | TRBV5-1 | CASSPLLTGGGETQYF | TGCGCCAGCAGCCCCCTACTAACAGGGGGCGGAGAGACCCAGTACTTC
14 | TRBJ2-1 | . | TRBD1 | TRBV7-7 | CASSLGTGYGEQFF | TGTGCTAGCAGCTTAGGGACAGGGTACGGTGAGCAGTTCTTC
14 | TRBJ2-7 | . | TRBD2 | TRBV6-1 | CASSDRGGPGEQYF | TGTGCCAGCAGTGATAGGGGAGGGCCTGGGGAGCAGTACTTC
16 | TRBJ2-3 | . | TRBD2 | TRBV6-5 | CASSYVSSGMLGTQYF | TGTGCCAGCAGTTACGTTTCTAGCGGGATGCTCGGTACGCAGTATTTT
15 | TRBJ1-5 | once | . | TRBV5-4 | CASSLRDVGLLPQHF | TGTGCCAGCAGCTTGAGGGACGTCGGACTATTGCCCCAGCATTTT
14 | TRBJ2-5 | few | TRBD2 | TRBV10-1 | CASSENVGGETQYF | TGCGCCAGCAGTGAGAACGTCGGGGGGGAGACCCAGTACTTC
15 | TRBJ2-1 | . | TRBD1 | TRBV6-6 | CASSLGDRVHNEQFF | TGTGCCAGCAGTTTGGGGGACAGGGTTCACAATGAGCAGTTCTTC
14 | TRBJ2-2 | . | . | TRBV19 | CASSTRTVPGELFF | TGTGCCAGTAGCACTAGGACAGTACCCGGGGAGCTGTTTTTT
15 | TRBJ1-1 | . | . | TRBV30 | CAWSVRTTVTTEAFF | TGTGCCTGGAGTGTCCGTACCACAGTTACCACTGAAGCTTTCTTT
13 | TRBJ1-1 | . | . | TRBV6-1 | CASSFRQSTEAFF | TGTGCCAGCAGTTTTCGACAGAGCACTGAAGCTTTCTTT
13 | TRBJ1-2 | . | . | TRBV5-4 | CASSLDGGGGYTF | TGTGCCAGCAGCTTGGATGGGGGCGGGGGCTACACCTTC
15 | TRBJ1-1 | . | . | TRBV28 | CASKYGGARNTEAFF | TGTGCCAGCAAATATGGGGGGGCGCGGAACACTGAAGCTTTCTTT
14 | TRBJ2-1 | . | TRBD1 | TRBV6-5 | CASRVGQSYNEQFF | TGTGCCAGCAGAGTGGGACAGAGTTACAATGAGCAGTTCTTC
13 | TRBJ2-1 | . | . | TRBV6-6 | CASSYIGDNEQFF | TGTGCCAGCAGCTACATAGGGGACAATGAGCAGTTCTTC